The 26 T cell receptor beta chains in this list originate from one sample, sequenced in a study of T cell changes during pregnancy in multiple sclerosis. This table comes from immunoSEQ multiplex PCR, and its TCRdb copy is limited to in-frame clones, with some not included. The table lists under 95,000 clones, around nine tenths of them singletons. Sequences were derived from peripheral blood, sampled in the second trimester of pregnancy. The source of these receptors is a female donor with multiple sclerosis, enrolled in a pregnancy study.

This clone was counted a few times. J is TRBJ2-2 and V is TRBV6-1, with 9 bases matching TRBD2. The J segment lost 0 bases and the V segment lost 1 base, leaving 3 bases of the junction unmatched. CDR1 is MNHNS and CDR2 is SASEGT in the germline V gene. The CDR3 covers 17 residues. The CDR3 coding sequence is TGTGCCAGCAGTGAAGATAGCGGGAGCTCGAACACCGGGGAGCTGTTTTTT. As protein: CASSEDSGSSNTGELFF.

The CDR3 protein is CASSFAGRAQETQYF. DNA of the CDR3: TGTGCCAGCAGTTTCGCCGGGAGGGCCCAAGAGACCCAGTACTTC. The chain uses TRBV27 and TRBJ2-5; 8 bases are shared with TRBD2. V was clipped by 3 bases and J by 1 base; unmatched bases: 4. The CDR3 consists of 15 residues. Germline lookup yields CDR1 MNHEY and CDR2 SMNVEV (reference sequence).

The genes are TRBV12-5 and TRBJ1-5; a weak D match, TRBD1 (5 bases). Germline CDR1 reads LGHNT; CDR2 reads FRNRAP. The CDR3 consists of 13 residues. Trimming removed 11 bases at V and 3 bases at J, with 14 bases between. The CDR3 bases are TGTGCTTGCGGGGGGGGGAACAATCAGCCCCAGCATTTT. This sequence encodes CACGGGNNQPQHF. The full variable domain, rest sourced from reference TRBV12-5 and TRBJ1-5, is DARVTQTPRHKVTEMGQEVTMRCQPILGHNTVFWYRQTMMQGLELLAYFRNRAPLDDSGMPKDRFSAEMPDATLATLKIQPSEPRDSAVYFCACGGGNNQPQHFGDGTRLSIL.

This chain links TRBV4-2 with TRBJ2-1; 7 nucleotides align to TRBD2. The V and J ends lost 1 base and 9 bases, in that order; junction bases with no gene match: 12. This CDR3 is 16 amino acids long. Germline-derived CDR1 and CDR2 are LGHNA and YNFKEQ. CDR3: CASSQAAGAAFVEQFF. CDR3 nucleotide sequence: TGTGCCAGCAGCCAAGCGGCGGGAGCGGCTTTTGTTGAGCAGTTCTTC.

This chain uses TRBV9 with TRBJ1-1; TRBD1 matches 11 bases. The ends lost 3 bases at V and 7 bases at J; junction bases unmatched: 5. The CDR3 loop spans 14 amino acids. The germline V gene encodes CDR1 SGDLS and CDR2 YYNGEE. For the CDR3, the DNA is TGTGCCAGCAGCGGGAGGACAGGGGGCCTTGAAGCTTTCTTT. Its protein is CASSGRTGGLEAFF.

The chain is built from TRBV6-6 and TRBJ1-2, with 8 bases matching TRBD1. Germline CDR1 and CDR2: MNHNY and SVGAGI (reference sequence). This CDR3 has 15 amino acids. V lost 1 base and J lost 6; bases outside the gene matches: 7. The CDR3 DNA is TGTGCCAGCAGTTACTACAACAGGGGGACCCATGGCTACACCTTC. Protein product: CASSYYNRGTHGYTF.

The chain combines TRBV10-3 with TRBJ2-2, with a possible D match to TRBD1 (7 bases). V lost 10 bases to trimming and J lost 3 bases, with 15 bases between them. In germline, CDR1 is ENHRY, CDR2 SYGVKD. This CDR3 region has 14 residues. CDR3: CATAQGTDTGELFF. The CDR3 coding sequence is TGTGCCACAGCACAGGGGACTGACACCGGGGAGCTGTTTTTT.

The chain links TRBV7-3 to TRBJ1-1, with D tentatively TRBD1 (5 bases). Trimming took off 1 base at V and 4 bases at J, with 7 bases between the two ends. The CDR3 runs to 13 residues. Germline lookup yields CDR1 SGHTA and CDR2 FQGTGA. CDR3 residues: CASSLSTGTEAFF. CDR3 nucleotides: TGTGCCAGCAGCTTAAGTACAGGCACTGAAGCTTTCTTT.

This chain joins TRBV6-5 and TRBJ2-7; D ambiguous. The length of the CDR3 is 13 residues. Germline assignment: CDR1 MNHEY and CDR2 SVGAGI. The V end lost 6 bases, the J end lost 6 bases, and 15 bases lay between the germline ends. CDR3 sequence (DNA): TGTGCCAGCAGCCACGCCGTGGGCCCCGAGCAGTACTTC. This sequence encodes CASSHAVGPEQYF.

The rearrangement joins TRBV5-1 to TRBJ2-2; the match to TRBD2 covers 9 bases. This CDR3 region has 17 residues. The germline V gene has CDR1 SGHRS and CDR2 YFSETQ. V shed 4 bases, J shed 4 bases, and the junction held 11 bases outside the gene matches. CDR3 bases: TGCGCCAGCAGCGCATCGACTAGCGGCCTAACCACCGGGGAGCTGTTTTTT. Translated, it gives CASSASTSGLTTGELFF.

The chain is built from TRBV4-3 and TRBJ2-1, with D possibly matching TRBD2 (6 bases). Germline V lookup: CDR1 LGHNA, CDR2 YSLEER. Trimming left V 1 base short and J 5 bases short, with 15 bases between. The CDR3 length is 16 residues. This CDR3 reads CASSQVISGANNEQFF. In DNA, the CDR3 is TGCGCCAGCAGCCAAGTGATTAGCGGAGCCAACAATGAGCAGTTCTTC.

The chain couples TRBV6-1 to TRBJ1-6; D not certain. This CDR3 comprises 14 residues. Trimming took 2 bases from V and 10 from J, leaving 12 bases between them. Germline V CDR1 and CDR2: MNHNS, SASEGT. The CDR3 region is CASSERSRESPLHF. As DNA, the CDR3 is TGTGCCAGCAGTGAACGGTCCCGGGAATCACCCCTCCACTTT.

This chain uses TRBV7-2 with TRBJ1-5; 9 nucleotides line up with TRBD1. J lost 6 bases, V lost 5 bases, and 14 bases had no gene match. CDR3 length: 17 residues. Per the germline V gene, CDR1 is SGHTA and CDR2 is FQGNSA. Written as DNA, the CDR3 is TGTGCCAGCAGCCCCCAGGGCGTACAGGGGGCAGGTCAGCCCCAGCATTTT. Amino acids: CASSPQGVQGAGQPQHF.

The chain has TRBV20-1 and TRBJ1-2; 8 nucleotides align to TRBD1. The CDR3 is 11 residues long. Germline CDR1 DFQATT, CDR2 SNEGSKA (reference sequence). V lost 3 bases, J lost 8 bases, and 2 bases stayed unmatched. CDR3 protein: CSARSGGGYTF. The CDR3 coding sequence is TGCAGTGCTAGGTCAGGGGGCGGCTACACCTTC.

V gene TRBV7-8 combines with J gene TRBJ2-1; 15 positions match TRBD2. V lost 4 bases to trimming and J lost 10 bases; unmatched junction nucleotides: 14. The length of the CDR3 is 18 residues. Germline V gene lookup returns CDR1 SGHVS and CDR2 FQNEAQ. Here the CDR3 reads CASSSGLAGGPSYAEQFF. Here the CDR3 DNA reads TGTGCCAGCAGCTCCGGACTAGCGGGAGGGCCTTCCTATGCGGAGCAGTTCTTC.

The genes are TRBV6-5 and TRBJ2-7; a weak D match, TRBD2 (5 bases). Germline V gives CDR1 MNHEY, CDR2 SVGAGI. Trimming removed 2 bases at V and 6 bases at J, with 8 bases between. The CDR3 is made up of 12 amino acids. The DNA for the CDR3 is TGTGCCAGCAGTTACGGGGAGCGCGAGCAGTACTTC. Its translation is CASSYGEREQYF.

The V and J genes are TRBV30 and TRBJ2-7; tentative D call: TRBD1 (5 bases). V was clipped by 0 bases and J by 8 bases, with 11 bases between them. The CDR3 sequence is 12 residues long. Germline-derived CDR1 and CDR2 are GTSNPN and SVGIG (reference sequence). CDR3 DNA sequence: TGTGCCTGGAGTGTTCCCAGGGAAAAGCAGTACTTC. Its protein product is CAWSVPREKQYF.

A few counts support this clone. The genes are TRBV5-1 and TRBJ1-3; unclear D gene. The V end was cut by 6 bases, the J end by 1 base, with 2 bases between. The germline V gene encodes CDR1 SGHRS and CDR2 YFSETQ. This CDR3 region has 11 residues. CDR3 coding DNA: TGCGCCAGCACGTCTGGAAACACCATATATTTT. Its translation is CASTSGNTIYF.

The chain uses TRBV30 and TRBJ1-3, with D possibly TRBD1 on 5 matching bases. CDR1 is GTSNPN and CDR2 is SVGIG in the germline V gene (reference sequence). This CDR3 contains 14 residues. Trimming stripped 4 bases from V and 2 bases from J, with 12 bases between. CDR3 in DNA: TGTGCCTGGACTCTAGGGGATACTGGAAACACCATATATTTT. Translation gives CAWTLGDTGNTIYF.

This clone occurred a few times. The CDR3 protein is CASSQGRYTEAFF. CDR3 DNA: TGTGCCAGCAGCCAAGGCCGGTACACTGAAGCTTTCTTT. The V and J genes are TRBV14 and TRBJ1-1; the D is unclear. CDR1 is SGHDN and CDR2 is FVKESK in the germline V gene. V lost 1 base to trimming and J lost 3 bases, with 6 bases between them. CDR3 length equals 13 residues.

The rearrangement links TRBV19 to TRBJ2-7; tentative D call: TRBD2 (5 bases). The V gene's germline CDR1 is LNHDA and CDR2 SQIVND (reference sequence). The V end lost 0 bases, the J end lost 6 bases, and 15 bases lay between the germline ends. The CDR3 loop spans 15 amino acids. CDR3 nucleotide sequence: TGTGCCAGTAGTATAGACGCCCGGACTTTCCCCGAGCAGTACTTC. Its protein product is CASSIDARTFPEQYF.

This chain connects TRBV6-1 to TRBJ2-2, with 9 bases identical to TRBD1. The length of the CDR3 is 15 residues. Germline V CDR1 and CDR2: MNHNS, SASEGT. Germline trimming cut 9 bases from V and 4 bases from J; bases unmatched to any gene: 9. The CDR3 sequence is CASSTGQGVTGELFF. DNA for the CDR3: TGTGCCAGTTCCACGGGACAGGGAGTCACCGGGGAGCTGTTTTTT.

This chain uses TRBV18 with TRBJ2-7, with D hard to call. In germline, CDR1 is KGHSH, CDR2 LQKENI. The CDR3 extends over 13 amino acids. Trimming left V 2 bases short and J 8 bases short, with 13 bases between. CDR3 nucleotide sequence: TGTGCCAGCTCACCAGATTTCGTAGAGAAGCAGTACTTC. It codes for CASSPDFVEKQYF. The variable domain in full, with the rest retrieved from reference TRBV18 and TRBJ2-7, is NAGVMQNPRHLVRRRGQEARLRCSPMKGHSHVYWYRQLPEEGLKFMVYLQKENIIDESGMPKERFSAEFPKEGPSILRIQQVVRGDSAAYFCASSPDFVEKQYFGPGTRLTVT.

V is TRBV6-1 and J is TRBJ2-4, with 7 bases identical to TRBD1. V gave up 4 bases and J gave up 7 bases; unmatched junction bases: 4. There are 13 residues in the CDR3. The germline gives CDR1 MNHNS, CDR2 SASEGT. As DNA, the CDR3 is TGTGCCAGCAGTGCCGACAGGGAGAACATTCAGTACTTC. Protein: CASSADRENIQYF.

The CDR3 DNA reads as TGTGCCAGCAGTTTAGGAGGATATAATTCACCCCTCCACTTT. Translated, it gives CASSLGGYNSPLHF. The chain links TRBV27 to TRBJ1-6; no clear D gene. Trimming stripped 2 bases from V and 4 bases from J, with 6 bases between. The CDR3 length is 14 residues. In germline, CDR1 is MNHEY, CDR2 SMNVEV (reference sequence).

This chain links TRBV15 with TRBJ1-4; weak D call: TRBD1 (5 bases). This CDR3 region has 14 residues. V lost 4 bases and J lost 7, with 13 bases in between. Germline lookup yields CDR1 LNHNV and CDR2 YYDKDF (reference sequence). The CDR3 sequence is CATSKQDGTEKLFF. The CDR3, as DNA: TGTGCCACCAGCAAACAGGACGGAACTGAAAAACTGTTTTTT. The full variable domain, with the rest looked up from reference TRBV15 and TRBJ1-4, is DAMVIQNPRYQVTQFGKPVTLSCSQTLNHNVMYWYQQKSSQAPKLLFHYYDKDFNNEADTPDNFQSRRPNTSFCFLDIRSPGLGDTAMYLCATSKQDGTEKLFFGSGTQLSVL.